The 28 T cell receptor beta chains below come from one sample, sequenced in a study of T cells in localized non-small cell lung cancer. Method: immunoSEQ multiplex PCR; TCRdb's copy keeps in-frame clones and lacks some. The table lists about 24,000 clones, roughly nine tenths of them singletons, with 25% to 30% in the top ten. The sequences come from peripheral blood, collected before any cancer treatment. The receptor source for this set is a male donor aged 60 or over with stage I squamous cell lung carcinoma.

V and J are TRBV6-5 and TRBJ2-7; D is possibly TRBD1 (6 bases). Per germline, CDR1 MNHEY and CDR2 SVGAGI. The CDR3 is 14 residues long. Between the trimmed V and J ends, which lost 3 bases and 2 bases, there was a span of 11 bases. The chain's CDR3 is CASSYQGPTYEQYF. The CDR3 nucleotides are TGTGCCAGCAGTTATCAGGGGCCCACCTACGAGCAGTACTTC.

This chain uses TRBV4-1 with TRBJ2-5; D is perhaps TRBD1 (8 bases). The CDR3 has 17 amino acids. CDR1 and CDR2 from the germline V gene are MGHRA and YSYEKL. V shed 0 bases and J shed 2 bases, with 16 bases lying between them. The CDR3 DNA reads TGCGCCAGCAGCCAAGATCAGGGGGCTAGCGGACAAGAGACCCAGTACTTC. Its protein product is CASSQDQGASGQETQYF.

This clone was found once. The V call is TRBV18, the J call TRBJ2-2; 11 bases line up with TRBD1. Germline CDR1 KGHSH, CDR2 LQKENI. Trimming took 2 bases from V and 6 from J; bases not matched to a gene: 5. This CDR3 contains 16 residues. CDR3 region: CASSPRTGGASGELFF. Here the CDR3 DNA reads TGTGCCAGCTCACCAAGGACAGGGGGCGCATCCGGGGAGCTGTTTTTT.

The rearrangement uses TRBV6-6 and TRBJ2-2, with D perhaps being TRBD1 or TRBD2 (6 bases each). This CDR3 spans 15 amino acids. Deletions cut 3 bases from V and 3 bases from J, with 11 bases between. Germline-derived CDR1 and CDR2 are MNHNY and SVGAGI (reference sequence). The CDR3 region has the DNA TGTGCCAGCAGTTATAGGGGGGACTACACCGGGGAGCTGTTTTTT. Translation: CASSYRGDYTGELFF.

The J gene is TRBJ2-7, the V gene TRBV29-1, with D possibly matching TRBD2 (6 bases). Germline V gene data show CDR1 as SQVTM and CDR2 as ANQGSEA. The CDR3 has 13 amino acids. Trimming stripped 7 bases from V and 2 bases from J, with 15 bases between. CDR3 sequence: CSDRWGEAYEQYF. CDR3 sequence (DNA): TGCAGCGACCGATGGGGGGAAGCCTACGAGCAGTACTTC.

The J gene is TRBJ2-5, the V gene TRBV7-2, with 11 bases aligning to TRBD1. After removal of 4 bases from V and 4 bases from J, the junction contained 2 bases not matched to a gene. Germline lookup yields CDR1 SGHTA and CDR2 FQGNSA. CDR3 size: 14 residues. CDR3 in DNA: TGTGCCAGCAGCTCCGGGACAGGGGGAGAGACCCAGTACTTC. Its translation: CASSSGTGGETQYF.

The V and J genes are TRBV6-6 and TRBJ2-3, with TRBD1 matching 9 bases. Germline V gene lookup returns CDR1 MNHNY and CDR2 SVGAGI (reference sequence). V shed 6 bases, J shed 5 bases, and the junction held 3 bases outside the gene matches. This CDR3 region has 13 residues. This chain's CDR3 is CASRPGQGDTQYF. CDR3 nucleotides: TGTGCCAGCAGACCGGGACAGGGAGATACGCAGTATTTT.

CDR3: CAISELGISYNEQFF. The CDR3, as DNA: TGTGCCATCAGTGAATTAGGGATCTCCTACAATGAGCAGTTCTTC. This sequence joins TRBV10-3 and TRBJ2-1; D not resolved. Trimming shortened V by 3 bases and J by 0 bases, and 9 bases separated the two germline ends. CDR1 and CDR2 from the germline V gene are ENHRY and SYGVKD. This CDR3 contains 15 residues.

There are a few counts of this clone. The rearrangement uses TRBV11-2 and TRBJ1-2, with unresolved D. CDR1 and CDR2 from the germline V gene are SGHAT and FQNNGV. Between the trimmed V and J ends, which lost 1 base and 8 bases, there was a span of 20 bases. The CDR3 is made up of 16 amino acids. The CDR3 DNA sequence: TGTGCCAGCAGCTTAGGGAGGGCAGTTGTAAGTGGAGGCTACACCTTC. Encoded protein: CASSLGRAVVSGGYTF.

This chain joins TRBV11-2 and TRBJ2-7; D may be TRBD2 (6 bases). The germline V gene encodes CDR1 SGHAT and CDR2 FQNNGV. CDR3 size: 16 residues. Trimming left V 5 bases short and J 4 bases short, with 21 bases between. The CDR3 DNA reads TGTGCCAGCAGCGTGGGGCCCTCGGGAGAGCTGTACGAGCAGTACTTC. Protein sequence: CASSVGPSGELYEQYF.

This clone appeared once. This rearrangement joins TRBV7-8 to TRBJ1-3; no definite D call. The CDR3 totals 14 residues. Germline V lookup: CDR1 SGHVS, CDR2 FQNEAQ. The germline V and J ends were trimmed by 6 bases and 0 bases, with 9 bases remaining between them. Here the CDR3 DNA reads TGTGCCAGCAGTCGGCAGCGCTCTGGAAACACCATATATTTT. Encoded protein: CASSRQRSGNTIYF.

This chain links TRBV5-1 with TRBJ2-3; D may be TRBD2 (5 bases). Germline CDR1 is SGHRS and CDR2 is YFSETQ. This CDR3 has 13 residues. The ends were cut back, 4 bases at V and 5 bases at J, with 11 bases in the middle. Here the CDR3 DNA reads TGCGCCAGCAGCCCGGGGTCGGAAGATACGCAGTATTTT. It is translated as CASSPGSEDTQYF.

The CDR3 protein is CASSPSPGVNEQFF. The DNA for the CDR3 is TGCGCCAGCAGCCCCTCCCCGGGGGTCAATGAGCAGTTCTTC. The chain links TRBV4-3 to TRBJ2-1, with D tentatively TRBD2 (6 bases). Germline V gene sequence: CDR1 LGHNA, CDR2 YSLEER. Trimming stripped 4 bases from V and 6 bases from J, with 13 bases between. The CDR3 extends over 14 amino acids.

The chain links TRBV7-6 to TRBJ2-3, with 7 bases fitting TRBD1. V was pared by 5 bases and J by 1 base, with 6 bases of the junction left unmatched. This CDR3 region has 15 residues. Germline lookup yields CDR1 SGHVS and CDR2 FNYEAQ. The CDR3 here is CASSTGVGGTDTQYF. The CDR3 nucleotides are TGTGCCAGCAGCACAGGGGTCGGCGGCACAGATACGCAGTATTTT.

The V gene is TRBV7-2, the J gene TRBJ2-1; D perhaps matches TRBD1 (6 bases). The ends were cut back, 3 bases at V and 7 bases at J, with 10 bases in the middle. Germline CDR1 SGHTA, CDR2 FQGNSA. The CDR3 extends over 13 amino acids. CDR3 DNA sequence: TGTGCCAGCAGCTTCGAGAGGGGGAATGAGCAGTTCTTC. Its translation: CASSFERGNEQFF.

CDR3 DNA sequence: TGTGCCAGTAGTAACCCAGTCCCAGGGGGTTCGAAATGGCAAGAGACCCAGTACTTC. It translates to CASSNPVPGGSKWQETQYF. The genes are TRBV19 and TRBJ2-5; TRBD1 matches at 7 bases. Germline loops: CDR1 LNHDA, CDR2 SQIVND (reference sequence). V lost 4 bases and J lost 2; bases outside the gene matches: 19. This CDR3 is built from 19 residues.

This chain links TRBV19 with TRBJ2-1; D is unclear. The V and J ends lost 5 bases and 4 bases respectively, with 12 bases between them. The CDR3 consists of 14 residues. CDR1 is LNHDA, CDR2 SQIVND, per germline (reference sequence). The CDR3 DNA reads TGTGCCAGTAGTCCCTACGAAAATTACAATGAGCAGTTCTTC. This sequence encodes CASSPYENYNEQFF.

This chain links TRBV29-1 with TRBJ2-7; TRBD1 matches at 9 bases. Trimming cost V 3 bases and J 2 bases; bases outside gene matches: 8. The CDR3 runs to 15 residues. The germline V gene has CDR1 SQVTM and CDR2 ANQGSEA. CDR3 amino acids: CSVEGTGLRTYEQYF. CDR3 nucleotide sequence: TGCAGCGTTGAGGGGACAGGGTTAAGGACCTACGAGCAGTACTTC.

This chain uses TRBV30 with TRBJ2-7; the D call may be TRBD1 or TRBD2 (5 bases each). The ends were cut back, 5 bases at V and 6 bases at J, with 14 bases in the middle. The CDR3 totals 12 residues. Germline V CDR1 and CDR2: GTSNPN, SVGIG (reference sequence). CDR3 sequence: CAWGGSWAEQYF. The CDR3 nucleotides are TGTGCCTGGGGGGGATCGTGGGCCGAGCAGTACTTC.

The count of this clone is one. This chain uses TRBV18 with TRBJ1-6; a possible D gene is TRBD1 (6 bases). V lost 4 bases and J lost 7, with 8 bases in between. CDR3 length: 13 residues. Germline CDR1 and CDR2: KGHSH and LQKENI. The CDR3 nucleotides are TGTGCCAGCTCACTCGGACAGAATTCACCCCTCCACTTT. Protein: CASSLGQNSPLHF. Supplemented by reference TRBV18 and TRBJ1-6, the full variable domain reads NAGVMQNPRHLVRRRGQEARLRCSPMKGHSHVYWYRQLPEEGLKFMVYLQKENIIDESGMPKERFSAEFPKEGPSILRIQQVVRGDSAAYFCASSLGQNSPLHFGNGTRLTVT.

This clone has only a few counts. The chain employs TRBV19 and TRBJ1-6; 9 bases are a match to TRBD1. With 6 bases clipped from V and 7 bases from J, the junction kept 4 bases outside the gene matches. Germline lookup yields CDR1 LNHDA and CDR2 SQIVND (reference sequence). This CDR3 is 14 amino acids long. The DNA of the CDR3 is TGTGCCAGTAGCTGGGACAGGGAGAATTCACCCCTCCACTTT. Protein sequence: CASSWDRENSPLHF.

This chain uses TRBV11-2 with TRBJ2-5, with D possibly TRBD1 on 6 matching bases. The germline V gene encodes CDR1 SGHAT and CDR2 FQNNGV. Trimming stripped 4 bases from V and 2 bases from J, with 14 bases between. The CDR3 is made up of 15 amino acids. For the CDR3, the DNA is TGTGCCAGCAGCTCATGGACAGATAGTCAAGAGACCCAGTACTTC. Encoded protein: CASSSWTDSQETQYF.

This sequence joins TRBV10-2 and TRBJ2-5; the match to TRBD2 covers 7 bases. V was pared by 3 bases and J by 5 bases, with 3 bases of the junction left unmatched. CDR3 length: 13 amino acids. Germline V CDR1 and CDR2: WSHSY, SAAADI. DNA for the CDR3: TGCGCCAGCAGTGAAACCGGGGGGGAGACCCAGTACTTC. As protein: CASSETGGETQYF.

This clone came up once. This chain connects TRBV10-1 to TRBJ2-5; D remains ambiguous. V gave up 2 bases and J gave up 5 bases, with 12 bases separating them. This CDR3 has 14 residues. Germline V gives CDR1 WNHNN, CDR2 SYGVQD (reference sequence). The CDR3 region has the DNA TGCGCCAGCAGTGAGGCCGGGCGCTACGAGACCCAGTACTTC. Encoded protein: CASSEAGRYETQYF.

The chain recombines TRBV12-5 with TRBJ2-2, with TRBD1 identical over 8 bases. The CDR3 extends over 17 amino acids. Losses at the gene ends were 4 bases for V and 2 bases for J; bases not matched to a gene: 9. Germline CDR1 LGHNT, CDR2 FRNRAP. The CDR3 nucleotides read TGTGCTAGTGGTTCTCCTCGGACAGGGCCAAACACCGGGGAGCTGTTTTTT. Its translation: CASGSPRTGPNTGELFF.

The CDR3 sequence is CASSFTRNTDTQYF. DNA for the CDR3: TGTGCCAGCAGCTTTACTAGGAACACAGATACGCAGTATTTT. The gene calls are TRBV5-5 and TRBJ2-3; TRBD2 might be the D (5 bases). The germline V gene has CDR1 SGHKS and CDR2 YYEKEE (reference sequence). The CDR3 length is 14 residues. The V end was cut by 2 bases, the J end by 2 bases, with 9 bases between.

This rearrangement joins TRBV18 to TRBJ2-5; possibly TRBD1 for D (5 bases). V gave up 6 bases and J gave up 5 bases, with 16 bases separating them. This CDR3 comprises 14 residues. Per germline, CDR1 KGHSH and CDR2 LQKENI. CDR3: CASSPITAGETQYF. The CDR3 nucleotides read TGTGCCAGCTCGCCTATAACTGCAGGGGAGACCCAGTACTTC.

This sequence joins TRBV30 and TRBJ2-5, with D possibly matching TRBD1 (5 bases). The V gene's germline CDR1 is GTSNPN and CDR2 SVGIG (reference sequence). V dropped 2 bases and J dropped 2 bases, with 9 bases sitting between them. The CDR3 loop spans 13 amino acids. The CDR3 reads CAWSSTGQETQYF. In nucleotides, the CDR3 is TGTGCCTGGAGTTCCACAGGACAAGAGACCCAGTACTTC.